These 21 T cell receptor beta chains originate from one sample sequenced in a study of response to subunit inactivated influenza vaccine. One entry per CDR3 protein results from TCRdb running MiXCR on the RT-PCR reads. The sample includes hundreds of thousands of distinct CDR3 sequences, over 9.5% seen only once; the top ten take roughly 10%. This sample comprised PBMCs from blood, obtained on the day of vaccination. The receptors were sampled from a man over 45 who received an inactivated influenza vaccine.

This clonotype was seen repeatedly, ten times or more. The chain employs TRBV21-1 and TRBJ2-2. TRBV21-1 is a pseudogene locus. The CDR3 spans 13 residues. The CDR3 coding sequence is TGTGCCAGACAGGATTCGAACACCGGGGAGCTGTTTTTT. As protein: CARQDSNTGELFF.

The sample holds many counts of this clonotype. The chain couples TRBV20-1 to TRBJ2-7, with D perhaps matching TRBD2 (5 bases). The CDR3 totals 14 residues. Trimming left V 3 bases short and J 2 bases short, with 14 bases between. Germline V lookup: CDR1 DFQATT, CDR2 SNEGSKA (reference sequence). The CDR3: CSASKGEGAYEQYF. The DNA for the CDR3 is TGCAGTGCTAGCAAAGGCGAGGGAGCCTACGAGCAGTACTTC.

This clonotype occurred a few times. V is TRBV6-2 or TRBV6-3 and J is TRBJ2-1; 12 positions agree with TRBD1. CDR1 MNHEY and CDR2 SVGEGT come from the germline V gene. Trimming cost V 0 bases and J 7 bases; bases outside gene matches: 7. The CDR3 totals 17 residues. The CDR3 is CASSYSPGQGARNEQFF. The CDR3 DNA reads as TGTGCCAGCAGTTACTCACCGGGACAGGGGGCTAGAAATGAGCAGTTCTTC.

The rearrangement uses TRBV6-5 and TRBJ1-2; 9 bases fit TRBD1. V trimming: 2 bases; J trimming: 6 bases; junction bases outside the gene matches: 4. This CDR3 is 14 amino acids long. Germline V gives CDR1 MNHEY, CDR2 SVGAGI. This chain's CDR3 is CASSYGDRVNGYTF. Here the CDR3 DNA reads TGTGCCAGCAGTTACGGGGACAGGGTTAATGGCTACACCTTC.

The chain couples TRBV20-1 to TRBJ2-7; D is possibly TRBD1 (6 bases). Germline V lookup: CDR1 DFQATT, CDR2 SNEGSKA (reference sequence). The CDR3 is 15 amino acids. The V gene lost 4 bases and the J gene lost 0 bases, with 16 bases spanning the gap. This chain's CDR3 is CSAKNRVPGSYEQYF. DNA of the CDR3: TGCAGTGCTAAGAACAGGGTTCCGGGCTCCTACGAGCAGTACTTC.

Ten or more counts support this clonotype. CDR3 sequence: CASSRTDSYEQYF. The CDR3 region has the DNA TGTGCCAGCAGCCGGACCGACTCCTACGAGCAGTACTTC. The V and J genes are TRBV11-3 and TRBJ2-7; D is undetermined. V lost 5 bases, J lost 0 bases, and 8 bases lay in between. Germline-derived CDR1 and CDR2 are SGHNT and YENEEA. The CDR3 loop spans 13 amino acids.

In its sample, this clonotype was seen many times. The chain combines TRBV20-1 with TRBJ2-5, with TRBD1 identical over 12 bases. CDR1 DFQATT and CDR2 SNEGSKA come from the germline V gene (reference sequence). This CDR3 spans 17 amino acids. The ends lost 5 bases at V and 5 bases at J; junction bases unmatched: 15. The CDR3 spells CSAQSGTGGAFMETQYF. In DNA, the CDR3 is TGCAGTGCTCAATCCGGGACAGGGGGCGCTTTCATGGAGACCCAGTACTTC.

The chain joins TRBV28 to TRBJ2-7; 7 bases are a match to TRBD1. The ends lost 7 bases at V and 1 base at J; junction bases unmatched: 10. The CDR3 length is 15 residues. CDR1 is MDHEN, CDR2 SYDVKM, per germline. CDR3 protein: CASTPGGSGSYEQYF. The CDR3 DNA follows: TGTGCCAGCACCCCAGGGGGAAGCGGATCCTACGAGCAGTACTTC.

This clonotype has just a few counts. This sequence joins TRBV6-1 and TRBJ1-3; no clear D gene. The V and J ends lost 1 base and 2 bases respectively, with 9 bases between them. Germline V gene lookup returns CDR1 MNHNS and CDR2 SASEGT. This CDR3 contains 15 residues. CDR3 DNA sequence: TGTGCCAGCAGTGAAGGTGGGAATCCTGGAAACACCATATATTTT. Protein: CASSEGGNPGNTIYF.

This clonotype turned up a few times. This sequence joins TRBV11-2 and TRBJ2-1; D is uncertain. The V end lost 3 bases, the J end lost 2 bases, and 8 bases lay between the germline ends. Germline V gene lookup returns CDR1 SGHAT and CDR2 FQNNGV. The CDR3 spans 14 residues. The CDR3 DNA reads TGTGCCAGCAGCTTTGACTGGCCCTACAATGAGCAGTTCTTC. It yields the protein CASSFDWPYNEQFF.

There are a few counts of this clonotype. This chain joins TRBV20-1 and TRBJ2-7; no definite D call. Trimming took 5 bases from V and 3 from J, leaving 5 bases between them. CDR1 and CDR2 (germline): DFQATT, SNEGSKA (reference sequence). The CDR3 runs to 10 residues. The CDR3 loop reads CSARLYEQYF. CDR3 nucleotides: TGCAGTGCTCGACTCTACGAGCAGTACTTC.

This clonotype was counted many times. The chain recombines TRBV5-1 with TRBJ2-7; D is undetermined. The CDR3 is made up of 14 amino acids. Trimming took 0 bases from V and 2 from J, leaving 9 bases between them. Germline CDR1 reads SGHRS; CDR2 reads YFSETQ. As DNA, the CDR3 is TGCGCCAGCAGCTTGGCCGGGTCAACCTACGAGCAGTACTTC. It yields the protein CASSLAGSTYEQYF.

The gene calls are TRBV12-3 or TRBV12-4 and TRBJ1-5; D is uncertain. This CDR3 is 15 amino acids long. Trimming cost V 3 bases and J 0 bases, with 9 bases left between them. The CDR3 sequence is CASSFSPASNQPQHF. The CDR3 DNA sequence: TGTGCCAGCAGTTTTAGCCCTGCTAGCAATCAGCCCCAGCATTTT.

This clonotype was counted ten times or more. CDR3 sequence (DNA): TGTGCCAGCAGCTTAGGGAGGCTAGCGGGCGTTATCAACCAAGAGACCCAGTACTTC. It translates to CASSLGRLAGVINQETQYF. This chain links TRBV7-8 with TRBJ2-5; 8 bases are shared with TRBD2. CDR3 length equals 19 residues. Germline trimming cut 1 base from V and 0 bases from J; bases unmatched to any gene: 13. Per germline, CDR1 SGHVS and CDR2 FQNEAQ.

The chain is built from TRBV25-1 and TRBJ2-2, with no clear D. Germline V lookup: CDR1 MGHDK, CDR2 SYGVNS. The CDR3 totals 15 residues. The V end was cut by 7 bases, the J end by 0 bases, with 12 bases between. This chain's CDR3 is CASTLGQTNTGELFF. CDR3 DNA: TGTGCCAGCACCCTAGGGCAGACGAACACCGGGGAGCTGTTTTTT.

This sequence joins TRBV20-1 and TRBJ1-5; D is perhaps TRBD1 (5 bases). CDR1 is DFQATT, CDR2 SNEGSKA, per germline (reference sequence). V was clipped by 2 bases and J by 3 bases, with 11 bases between them. The CDR3 contains 14 residues. This CDR3 reads CSARLGTVNQPQHF. For the CDR3, the DNA is TGCAGTGCTAGACTCGGGACGGTCAATCAGCCCCAGCATTTT.

This clonotype has just a few counts. The gene calls are TRBV3-1 and TRBJ2-1, with TRBD2 identical over 12 bases. Germline CDR1 reads LGHDT; CDR2 reads YNNKEL (reference sequence). Trimming removed 5 bases from V and 8 bases from J; junction bases left unmatched: 13. This CDR3 spans 17 amino acids. CDR3 in DNA: TGTGCCAGCAGCTCCGGACTAGCGGGGATTACAATCGATGAGCAGTTCTTC. It yields the protein CASSSGLAGITIDEQFF.

There are a few counts of this clonotype. V and J are TRBV11-2 and TRBJ2-7; 7 bases fit TRBD1. CDR1 and CDR2 from the germline V gene are SGHAT and FQNNGV. Trimming removed 5 bases from V and 2 bases from J; junction bases left unmatched: 6. The CDR3 loop spans 14 amino acids. The CDR3 bases are TGTGCCAGCAGCCCATCCGGGACAGCCTACGAGCAGTACTTC. Protein sequence: CASSPSGTAYEQYF. The variable domain in full, with the rest retrieved from reference TRBV11-2 and TRBJ2-7, is EAGVAQSPRYKIIEKRQSVAFWCNPISGHATLYWYQQILGQGPKLLIQFQNNGVVDDSQLPKDRFSAERLKGVDSTLKIQPAKLEDSAVYLCASSPSGTAYEQYFGPGTRLTVT.

This rearrangement joins TRBV5-1 to TRBJ2-1; 11 positions match TRBD2. This CDR3 spans 18 amino acids. The V and J ends lost 1 base and 4 bases, in that order; junction bases with no gene match: 10. CDR1 and CDR2 from the germline V gene are SGHRS and YFSETQ. The CDR3 is CASSLFPGIAGGYNEQFF. In nucleotides, the CDR3 is TGCGCCAGCAGCTTGTTTCCGGGAATAGCGGGGGGGTACAATGAGCAGTTCTTC.

This clonotype has only a few counts. The chain links TRBV7-9 to TRBJ2-7; TRBD1 or TRBD2 may be the D gene (6 bases each). V was clipped by 5 bases and J by 1 base, with 15 bases between them. The V gene's germline CDR1 is SEHNR and CDR2 FQNEAQ (reference sequence). The CDR3 contains 15 residues. CDR3 sequence (DNA): TGTGCCAGCAGCCCGGGACACGGGACTTCCTACGAGCAGTACTTC. Its translation is CASSPGHGTSYEQYF.

This clonotype has just a few counts. V usage is TRBV7-9 and J usage is TRBJ1-2; the D is unclear. V lost 5 bases, J lost 7 bases, and 20 bases lay in between. CDR1 and CDR2 (germline): SEHNR, FQNEAQ (reference sequence). This CDR3 region has 15 residues. The CDR3 DNA sequence: TGTGCCAGCAGCGACGACGCACTTCTCCGCGGTGGCTACACCTTC. The encoded protein is CASSDDALLRGGYTF.